The 7 T cell receptor beta chains in this list originate from one sample, sequenced in a study of shared clonotypes between healthy human individuals. Assay used: immunoSEQ multiplex PCR; TCRdb lists only in-frame clones, some missing. The table shows roughly 2.4 million clones, with 90% to 96% occurring only once. Sequencing used naive CD4+ T cells sorted from blood. Specified subset: CD45RA+ positively selected. The receptor source for this set is a man between 18 and 29 years old in good health.

The genes are TRBV10-3 and TRBJ2-7; 7 positions agree with TRBD1. In germline, CDR1 is ENHRY, CDR2 SYGVKD. The CDR3 extends over 13 amino acids. V was pared by 6 bases and J by 5 bases, with 7 bases of the junction left unmatched. CDR3 region: CAIRPGQVDEQYF. The CDR3 DNA reads as TGTGCCATCAGACCAGGACAGGTTGACGAGCAGTACTTC.

The chain links TRBV6-1 to TRBJ2-7; the match to TRBD1 covers 10 bases. Per germline, CDR1 MNHNS and CDR2 SASEGT. Trimming at V came to 1 base and at J to 3 bases, leaving 3 bases not matched to a gene. The CDR3 runs to 15 residues. Written as DNA, the CDR3 is TGTGCCAGCAGTGAAGGCTGGACAGGGGGCTACGAGCAGTACTTC. It is translated as CASSEGWTGGYEQYF.

V and J are TRBV27 and TRBJ2-4; possible D gene TRBD1, 6 bases. V lost 10 bases and J lost 3, with 19 bases in between. This CDR3 comprises 15 residues. Germline V lookup: CDR1 MNHEY, CDR2 SMNVEV (reference sequence). The CDR3 region is CAISVQGYNKNIQYF. CDR3 coding DNA: TGTGCCATCTCTGTACAGGGTTATAACAAAAACATTCAGTACTTC.

The chain links TRBV30 to TRBJ1-5, with D unresolved. Germline CDR1 is GTSNPN and CDR2 is SVGIG (reference sequence). There are 14 residues in the CDR3. The V end was cut by 0 bases, the J end by 9 bases, with 15 bases between. The CDR3: CAWSVLDGLGPQHF. In DNA form, the CDR3 reads TGTGCCTGGAGTGTACTCGATGGTTTGGGGCCCCAGCATTTT.

The chain carries TRBV5-1 and TRBJ1-1; no clear D gene. V was shortened by 2 bases and J by 6 bases, with 11 bases between the two germline ends. Germline CDR1 SGHRS, CDR2 YFSETQ. CDR3 length: 13 amino acids. CDR3 residues: CASSFPRSSEAFF. CDR3 sequence (DNA): TGCGCCAGCAGCTTCCCTCGGTCTTCTGAAGCTTTCTTT. Full variable domain (remainder filled in from reference TRBV5-1 and TRBJ1-1): KAGVTQTPRYLIKTRGQQVTLSCSPISGHRSVSWYQQTPGQGLQFLFEYFSETQRNKGNFPGRFSGRQFSNSRSEMNVSTLELGDSALYLCASSFPRSSEAFFGQGTRLTVV.

This clone was counted a few times. J is TRBJ1-2 and V is TRBV28, with D possibly being TRBD1 (5 bases). Looked up from germline, CDR1 is MDHEN and CDR2 is SYDVKM. With 2 bases removed from V and 3 bases from J, the gap between germline ends came to 13 bases. The CDR3 runs 15 residues. This chain's CDR3 is CASSLGTGRYYGYTF. CDR3 nucleotide sequence: TGTGCCAGCAGTTTAGGAACGGGGCGGTACTATGGCTACACCTTC.

V usage is TRBV2 and J usage is TRBJ1-1, with 7 bases fitting TRBD1. Germline CDR1 SNHLY, CDR2 FYNNEI. V shed 7 bases, J shed 1 base, and the junction held 9 bases outside the gene matches. This CDR3 region has 15 residues. The CDR3 DNA follows: TGTGCCAGCAATGTACAGGGGCTTCCGAACACTGAAGCTTTCTTT. Its translation is CASNVQGLPNTEAFF.